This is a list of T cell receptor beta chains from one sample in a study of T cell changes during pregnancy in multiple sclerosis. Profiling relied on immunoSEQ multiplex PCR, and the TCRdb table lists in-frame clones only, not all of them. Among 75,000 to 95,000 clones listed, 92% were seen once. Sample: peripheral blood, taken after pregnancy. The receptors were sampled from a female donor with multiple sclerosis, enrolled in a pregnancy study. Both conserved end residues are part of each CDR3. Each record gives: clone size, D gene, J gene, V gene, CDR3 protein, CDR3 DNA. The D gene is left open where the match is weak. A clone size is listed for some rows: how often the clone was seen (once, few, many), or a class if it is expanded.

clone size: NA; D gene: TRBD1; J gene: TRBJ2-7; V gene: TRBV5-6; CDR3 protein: CASSAPPLRWDRGYEQYF; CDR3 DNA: TGTGCCAGCAGCGCCCCTCCCTTAAGGTGGGACAGGGGCTACGAGCAGTACTTC
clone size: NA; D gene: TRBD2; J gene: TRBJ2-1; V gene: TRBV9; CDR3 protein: CASSVGLAGPSYNEQFF; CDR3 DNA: TGTGCCAGCAGCGTAGGCCTAGCGGGCCCCTCCTACAATGAGCAGTTCTTC
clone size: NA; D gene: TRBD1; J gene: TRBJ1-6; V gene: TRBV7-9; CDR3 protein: CASSSGQGSPLHF; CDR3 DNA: TGTGCCAGCAGCTCGGGACAGGGCTCACCCCTCCACTTT
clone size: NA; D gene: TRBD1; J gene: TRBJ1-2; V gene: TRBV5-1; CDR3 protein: CASSSGQGAYGYTF; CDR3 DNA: TGCGCCAGCAGCTCGGGACAGGGGGCATATGGCTACACCTTC
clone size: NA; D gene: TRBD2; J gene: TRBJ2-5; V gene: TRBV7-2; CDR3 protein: CASSSGLAQETQYF; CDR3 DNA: TGTGCCAGCAGCTCGGGACTAGCTCAAGAGACCCAGTACTTC
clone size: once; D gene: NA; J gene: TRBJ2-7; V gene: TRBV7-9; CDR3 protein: CASSPPTSLASEQYF; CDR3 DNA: TGTGCCAGCAGCCCCCCAACCTCACTAGCCTCCGAGCAGTACTTC
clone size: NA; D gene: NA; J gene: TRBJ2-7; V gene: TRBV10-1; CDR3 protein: CASNDRDKHEQYF; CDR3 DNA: TGCGCCAGCAACGACCGGGACAAACACGAGCAGTACTTC
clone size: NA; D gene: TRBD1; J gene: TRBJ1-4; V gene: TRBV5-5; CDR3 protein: CASSLFLGQGNEKLFF; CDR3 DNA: TGTGCCAGCAGCTTGTTCTTGGGACAGGGCAATGAAAAACTGTTTTTT
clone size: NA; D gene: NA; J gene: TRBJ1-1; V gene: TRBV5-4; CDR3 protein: CASSLVDGQHKAFF; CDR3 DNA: TGTGCCAGCAGCTTGGTGGATGGGCAGCATAAAGCTTTCTTT
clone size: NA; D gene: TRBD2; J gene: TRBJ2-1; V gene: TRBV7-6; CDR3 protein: CASNPREFENEQFF; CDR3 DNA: TGTGCCAGCAACCCGCGGGAGTTCGAAAATGAGCAGTTCTTC
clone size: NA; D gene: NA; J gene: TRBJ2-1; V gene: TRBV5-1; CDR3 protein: CASSLGLEPYNEQFF; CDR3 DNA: TGCGCCAGCAGCTTGGGTCTGGAGCCTTACAATGAGCAGTTCTTC
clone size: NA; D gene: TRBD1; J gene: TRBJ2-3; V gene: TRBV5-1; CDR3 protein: CASSLGQGAPSTDTQYF; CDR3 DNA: TGCGCCAGCAGCTTGGGACAGGGGGCTCCTAGCACAGATACGCAGTATTTT
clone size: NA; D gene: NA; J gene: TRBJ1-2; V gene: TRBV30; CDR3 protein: CAWSMWAPSGYTF; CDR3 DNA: TGTGCCTGGAGTATGTGGGCCCCCTCTGGCTACACCTTC
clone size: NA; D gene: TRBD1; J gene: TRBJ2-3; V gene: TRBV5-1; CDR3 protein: CASSSRGQGRYGTQYF; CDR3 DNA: TGCGCCAGCAGCTCCAGGGGACAGGGTCGATACGGGACGCAGTATTTT
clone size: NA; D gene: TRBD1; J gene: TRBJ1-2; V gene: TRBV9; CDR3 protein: CASSVAQGGYGYTF; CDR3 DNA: TGTGCCAGCAGCGTAGCTCAGGGGGGCTATGGCTACACCTTC
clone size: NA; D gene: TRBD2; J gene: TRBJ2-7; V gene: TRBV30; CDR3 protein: CAWSMTSGRYEQYF; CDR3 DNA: TGTGCCTGGAGTATGACTAGCGGGAGGTACGAGCAGTACTTC